One sample yielded the 16 T cell receptor beta chains listed below, sequenced in a study of T cells in Graves' hyperthyroidism and ophthalmopathy. What was amplified from RNA transcripts were TCR beta CDR3 regions. TCR CDR3 underwent first-round RT-PCR with the HTBI primer set. Using its own MiXCR run on the multiplex PCR reads, TCRdb lists one record per CDR3 protein. The sample shows over 350,000 distinct CDR3 sequences, 11% to 15% of them seen only once. Specimen: blood. The origin of the receptors is a man between 50 and 59 years old with Graves' ophthalmopathy.

This clonotype showed up many times. V usage is TRBV7-9 and J usage is TRBJ2-4, with 7 bases lining up with TRBD1. This CDR3 has 12 amino acids. Trimming took 4 bases from V and 14 from J; bases not matched to a gene: 8. The V gene's germline CDR1 is SEHNR and CDR2 FQNEAQ (reference sequence). The CDR3 nucleotides read TGTGCCAGCAGCTCGGACAGGCGGGTGGAGTACTTC. Its protein is CASSSDRRVEYF.

The sample holds a few counts of this clonotype. V and J are TRBV6-2 or TRBV6-3 and TRBJ2-5; D possibly corresponds to TRBD1 (6 bases). Trimming took off 5 bases at V and 4 bases at J, with 14 bases between the two ends. The CDR3 has 14 amino acids. Germline CDR1 is MNHEY and CDR2 is SVGEGT. CDR3 nucleotide sequence: TGTGCCAGCAGTCTCCCCCAGGGGCGAGAGACCCAGTACTTC. Translation: CASSLPQGRETQYF.

The V call is TRBV6-2 or TRBV6-3, the J call TRBJ2-2; 7 nucleotides agree with TRBD1. This CDR3 spans 15 amino acids. V lost 2 bases to trimming and J lost 7 bases; unmatched junction nucleotides: 7. Germline V gene lookup returns CDR1 MNHEY and CDR2 SVGEGT. This CDR3 reads CASSYPDRAGGELFF. CDR3 coding DNA: TGTGCCAGCAGTTACCCCGACAGGGCGGGCGGGGAGCTGTTTTTT.

This clonotype was counted ten times or more. This chain connects TRBV11-2 to TRBJ2-5; no clear D gene. This CDR3 is built from 11 residues. The ends were cut back, 5 bases at V and 5 bases at J, with 6 bases in the middle. Germline V gives CDR1 SGHAT, CDR2 FQNNGV. The CDR3 region has the DNA TGTGCCAGCAGCGCCAGCGAGACCCAGTACTTC. It yields the protein CASSASETQYF.

The chain couples TRBV28 to TRBJ1-6; 9 bases are a match to TRBD1. Germline trimming cut 7 bases from V and 9 bases from J; bases unmatched to any gene: 10. Germline-derived CDR1 and CDR2 are MDHEN and SYDVKM. This CDR3 has 15 amino acids. CDR3 loop: CASNRETGGTSPLHF. Here the CDR3 DNA reads TGTGCCAGCAACCGAGAGACAGGGGGTACTTCACCCCTCCACTTT.

This clonotype was seen a few times. The J gene is TRBJ1-5, the V gene TRBV28, with D maybe TRBD1 (5 bases). V was clipped by 5 bases and J by 6 bases, with 11 bases between them. The CDR3 sequence is 13 residues long. Looked up from germline, CDR1 is MDHEN and CDR2 is SYDVKM. The CDR3 spells CASSPTGFQPQHF. DNA of the CDR3: TGTGCCAGCAGTCCCACAGGATTTCAGCCCCAGCATTTT.

This clonotype was observed a single time. This may arise from a read error, as a much more abundant clone is one base away. Here the CDR3 reads CASGRVSPNNGYTF. The CDR3, as DNA: TGTGCCAGCGGAAGGGTCAGCCCTAACAATGGCTACACCTTC. V gene TRBV11-2 combines with J gene TRBJ1-2; D unclear. Germline V gives CDR1 SGHAT, CDR2 FQNNGV. The CDR3 loop spans 14 amino acids.

This clonotype was seen many times. The rearrangement links TRBV28 to TRBJ2-7; tentative D call: TRBD2 (6 bases). V lost 6 bases and J 6 bases, leaving 21 bases between the germline ends. This CDR3 has 15 amino acids. Germline CDR1 is MDHEN and CDR2 is SYDVKM. CDR3 amino acids: CASSENGGVSIEQYF. Written as DNA, the CDR3 is TGTGCCAGCAGCGAGAATGGAGGGGTCTCGATCGAGCAGTACTTC.

This clonotype was detected a few times. The rearrangement joins TRBV19 to TRBJ1-3, with a weak D call TRBD1 (5 bases). The CDR3 covers 16 residues. Per the germline V gene, CDR1 is LNHDA and CDR2 is SQIVND (reference sequence). The V end was cut by 5 bases, the J end by 4 bases, with 18 bases between. This CDR3 is CASSAPVVRGGNTIYF. In DNA, the CDR3 is TGTGCCAGTAGTGCCCCCGTCGTCCGGGGGGGAAACACCATATATTTT.

This clonotype was seen at least ten times. The chain employs TRBV29-1 and TRBJ2-7; D is ambiguous. The CDR3 consists of 12 residues. V lost 4 bases to trimming and J lost 0 bases, with 7 bases between them. Germline CDR1 and CDR2: SQVTM and ANQGSEA. CDR3 region: CSVAPNSYEQYF. Here the CDR3 DNA reads TGCAGCGTTGCTCCAAACTCCTACGAGCAGTACTTC.

There are many counts of this clonotype. The CDR3: CASSLGRGGAEDEQYF. CDR3 in DNA: TGTGCCAGCAGCTTGGGGCGCGGGGGGGCTGAGGACGAGCAGTACTTC. V is TRBV5-8 and J is TRBJ2-7; 9 bases fit TRBD2. The CDR3 totals 16 residues. V dropped 0 bases and J dropped 5; count of bases not matched to a gene: 9. Germline CDR1 and CDR2: SGHTS and YDEGEE.

Ten or more counts support this clonotype. The gene calls are TRBV2 and TRBJ2-5; D not certain. The CDR3 covers 15 residues. V was trimmed by 1 base and J by 5 bases, leaving 14 bases between them. The V gene's germline CDR1 is SNHLY and CDR2 FYNNEI. CDR3 sequence reads: CASSEEFGTGETQYF. In DNA, the CDR3 is TGTGCCAGCAGTGAAGAGTTTGGCACCGGGGAGACCCAGTACTTC.

This clonotype was counted a few times. The CDR3 bases are TGTGCCAGCAGCGTACCCGACAGGGGGTCATACAATGAGCAGTTCTTC. Its protein product is CASSVPDRGSYNEQFF. This rearrangement joins TRBV9 to TRBJ2-1; 9 bases are a match to TRBD1. Germline V gene data show CDR1 as SGDLS and CDR2 as YYNGEE. The CDR3 consists of 16 residues. V lost 1 base to trimming and J lost 4 bases; unmatched junction nucleotides: 6.

This clonotype came up many times. The V call is TRBV3-1, the J call TRBJ1-1; TRBD1 is a possible D gene (6 bases). The CDR3 is made up of 15 amino acids. The V gene's germline CDR1 is LGHDT and CDR2 YNNKEL (reference sequence). The germline V and J ends were trimmed by 4 bases and 0 bases, with 12 bases remaining between them. DNA of the CDR3: TGTGCCAGCAGCCCCACAGGGCAGATGAACACTGAAGCTTTCTTT. This sequence encodes CASSPTGQMNTEAFF.

Details on this clonotype: At one end, the junction sequence differs from germline, possibly due to a read error. The rearrangement joins TRBV12-5 to TRBJ2-7; D not resolved. This CDR3 spans 13 amino acids. Germline CDR1 and CDR2: LGHNT and FRNRAP. The CDR3 reads CVSGLPATYEQYF. CDR3 coding DNA: TGTGTTAGTGGTTTGCCAGCTACCTACGAGCAGTACTTC.

This clonotype was seen many times. The gene calls are TRBV11-2 and TRBJ2-3; 7 bases fit TRBD2. Germline V lookup: CDR1 SGHAT, CDR2 FQNNGV. Trimming cost V 0 bases and J 0 bases; bases outside gene matches: 3. The CDR3 runs 16 residues. The CDR3 is CASSLDGRESTDTQYF. The CDR3 DNA reads TGTGCCAGCAGCTTAGATGGGCGGGAGAGCACAGATACGCAGTATTTT.